Following are 9 T cell receptor beta chains from one sample sequenced in a study of identical twins (dated by TCRdb to the mid-2010s). Library preparation was by 5' RACE. The run used an Illumina HiSeq 2000. The raw public data were reprocessed by TCRdb itself: fastp quality trimming at Q25, MiXCR clonotype calling, in-frame beta chains only. CDR3 protein sequences are deduplicated, and each keeps its most common genes and DNA. The sample table contains 400,000 to 500,000 distinct CDR3 sequences; only one count was recorded for about 18% of them. The ten largest make up around 12% of the sample. The sequencing sample was made of naive T cells sorted from blood. The meaning of the sample's cell subset or site label: cells isolated with a human naive T-cell isolation kit. These receptors were collected from a man between 45 and 60 years old in good health.

This chain links TRBV20-1 with TRBJ1-5; D is uncertain. Germline CDR1 is DFQATT and CDR2 is SNEGSKA (reference sequence). Trimming stripped 3 bases from V and 5 bases from J, with 8 bases between. CDR3 length: 12 residues. The CDR3 is CSASPGDQPQHF. CDR3 nucleotides: TGCAGTGCTAGTCCAGGAGATCAGCCCCAGCATTTT.

In regard to this clonotype: A much larger clone lies one base from this, so it may be a read error. The V and J genes are TRBV3-1 and TRBJ2-1, with D perhaps matching TRBD2 (5 bases). Germline loops: CDR1 LGHDT, CDR2 YNNKEL (reference sequence). V lost 0 bases, J lost 12 bases, and 18 bases lay in between. The CDR3 sequence is 15 residues long. The CDR3 DNA is TGTGCCAGCAGCCAAGAGGCCATTAGCGCGGGTGCGCAGTTCTTC. This encodes CASSQEAISAGAQFF.

This clonotype came up many times. The CDR3 loop is CSVRLTYNEQFF. The CDR3 DNA sequence: TGCAGTGTCAGACTCACCTACAATGAGCAGTTCTTC. The chain recombines TRBV20-1 with TRBJ2-1; D is ambiguous. Trimming took off 7 bases at V and 2 bases at J, with 9 bases between the two ends. This CDR3 is 12 amino acids long. Germline CDR1 reads DFQATT; CDR2 reads SNEGSKA (reference sequence).

The rearrangement uses TRBV21-1 and TRBJ2-1; TRBD2, the D gene given by the table, was not confirmed from the DNA. TRBV21-1 is classified as a pseudogene. The CDR3 contains 16 residues. CDR3 protein: CASRLWTSSYSNEQFF. The CDR3, as DNA: TGTGCCAGCAGACTCTGGACTAGCTCCTATAGCAATGAGCAGTTCTTC.

This chain uses TRBV30 with TRBJ2-1, with D possibly being TRBD2 (5 bases). This CDR3 spans 13 amino acids. V was clipped by 2 bases and J by 3 bases, with 8 bases between them. The germline V gene encodes CDR1 GTSNPN and CDR2 SVGIG (reference sequence). CDR3 sequence: CAWSQRIYNEQFF. DNA for the CDR3: TGTGCCTGGAGTCAGCGGATCTACAATGAGCAGTTCTTC.

The chain is built from TRBV6-2 or TRBV6-3 and TRBJ2-2; TRBD2 matches at 13 bases. The CDR3 length is 18 residues. The V gene end was trimmed by 5 bases and the J gene end by 3 bases; junction bases not matched to a gene: 9. The germline V gene has CDR1 MNHEY and CDR2 SVGEGT. CDR3 coding DNA: TGTGCCAGCAGTAGAAGACTAGCGGGAGGTAGCGACACCGGGGAGCTGTTTTTT. Residues: CASSRRLAGGSDTGELFF.

The sample holds a few counts of this clonotype. This rearrangement joins TRBV30 to TRBJ2-5; perhaps TRBD1 as D (6 bases). This CDR3 is built from 13 residues. Germline V gives CDR1 GTSNPN, CDR2 SVGIG (reference sequence). The V end was cut by 2 bases, the J end by 5 bases, with 12 bases between. The CDR3 DNA reads TGTGCCTGGAGTCGACACCAGGGGGAGACCCAGTACTTC. This translates into CAWSRHQGETQYF.

The J gene is TRBJ2-3, the V gene TRBV6-1, with unresolved D. Trimming pared 6 bases from V and 4 bases from J, leaving 17 bases between. Germline lookup yields CDR1 MNHNS and CDR2 SASEGT. The CDR3 is made up of 15 amino acids. The CDR3 protein is CASSPPPGLPDTQYF. DNA for the CDR3: TGTGCCAGCAGCCCCCCCCCAGGCCTCCCAGATACGCAGTATTTT.

A few counts support this clonotype. The chain is built from TRBV10-3 and TRBJ1-2, with no clear D. The CDR3 has 13 amino acids. Germline V CDR1 and CDR2: ENHRY, SYGVKD. The V end was cut by 2 bases, the J end by 8 bases, with 12 bases between. CDR3: CAISENWVYGYTF. CDR3 nucleotide sequence: TGTGCCATCAGTGAGAATTGGGTGTACGGCTACACCTTC.